A selection of T cell receptor beta chains follows, all from one sample in a study of blood T cells in healthy people across ages. MiXCR, applied by TCRdb to the 5' RACE reads, yields one record per CDR3 protein. The sample lists under 1,000,000 distinct CDR3 sequences, roughly 46% seen once, with 15% to 20% in the top ten. Sequencing used blood. The receptors stem from a man aged 80 or over in good health. CDR3s include the opening cysteine and the closing phenylalanine or tryptophan. Fields, in order: D gene, V gene, J gene, CDR3 protein. D genes are given only for firm matches.

d_gene: TRBD2; v_gene: TRBV9; j_gene: -; CDR3aa: CASSVSPGYGLAGYEQYF
d_gene: -; v_gene: TRBV5-1; j_gene: TRBJ2-1; CDR3aa: CASSLEGLAAHNEQFF
d_gene: -; v_gene: TRBV2; j_gene: TRBJ1-4; CDR3aa: CASSVSEKLFF
d_gene: -; v_gene: TRBV5-1; j_gene: TRBJ1-6; CDR3aa: CASSLREPWNSPLHF
d_gene: TRBD1; v_gene: TRBV5-1; j_gene: TRBJ2-1; CDR3aa: CASSVNDREGQFF
d_gene: -; v_gene: TRBV20-1; j_gene: TRBJ2-7; CDR3aa: CSARDWGSYEQYF
d_gene: TRBD2; v_gene: TRBV7-2; j_gene: TRBJ2-1; CDR3aa: CASSLTSSGRRYNEQFF
d_gene: -; v_gene: TRBV20-1; j_gene: TRBJ2-7; CDR3aa: CSAKGEAGRGYEQYF
d_gene: TRBD2; v_gene: TRBV12-3/TRBV12-4; j_gene: TRBJ2-3; CDR3aa: CASGPSGSVDMQYF
d_gene: TRBD1; v_gene: TRBV7-6; j_gene: TRBJ1-4; CDR3aa: CASSHGDRDYEKLFF
d_gene: TRBD1; v_gene: TRBV12-3/TRBV12-4; j_gene: TRBJ2-1; CDR3aa: CASSFGQGWNEQFF
d_gene: TRBD2; v_gene: TRBV29-1; j_gene: TRBJ2-7; CDR3aa: CSVEPPAGGEGEQYF
d_gene: -; v_gene: TRBV5-1; j_gene: TRBJ2-1; CDR3aa: CASQSTGFNEQFF
d_gene: -; v_gene: TRBV5-1; j_gene: TRBJ1-1; CDR3aa: CASKETANTEAFF
d_gene: -; v_gene: TRBV2; j_gene: TRBJ2-1; CDR3aa: CASSEAGTAQFF
d_gene: TRBD1; v_gene: TRBV7-2; j_gene: TRBJ2-1; CDR3aa: CATRTGTVYNEQFF
d_gene: TRBD1; v_gene: TRBV6-5; j_gene: -; CDR3aa: CASSRDRGISYEQYF
d_gene: TRBD2; v_gene: TRBV7-2; j_gene: TRBJ2-1; CDR3aa: CASSLATGLEYNEQFF
d_gene: -; v_gene: TRBV14; j_gene: TRBJ2-7; CDR3aa: CASSQDRRRGLGEQYF
d_gene: -; v_gene: TRBV9; j_gene: TRBJ1-2; CDR3aa: CASSVGSMGGHTF
d_gene: TRBD1; v_gene: TRBV3-1; j_gene: TRBJ2-7; CDR3aa: CASTRTGSAYEQYF
d_gene: TRBD2; v_gene: TRBV5-1; j_gene: TRBJ2-7; CDR3aa: CASSTGLAGASSYEQYF
d_gene: -; v_gene: TRBV12-3/TRBV12-4; j_gene: TRBJ2-6; CDR3aa: CASSIGVGGANVLTF
d_gene: TRBD2; v_gene: TRBV3-1; j_gene: TRBJ2-5; CDR3aa: CASSPSGGRETQYF
d_gene: -; v_gene: TRBV12-3/TRBV12-4; j_gene: TRBJ2-3; CDR3aa: CASSVGGADTQYF
d_gene: -; v_gene: TRBV5-5; j_gene: TRBJ1-5; CDR3aa: CASSLGGTHDQPQHF
d_gene: TRBD2; v_gene: TRBV29-1; j_gene: TRBJ2-1; CDR3aa: CSERTSGRANEQFF
d_gene: TRBD2; v_gene: TRBV29-1; j_gene: TRBJ2-1; CDR3aa: CSGTGLAGSRYEQFF
d_gene: -; v_gene: TRBV24-1; j_gene: -; CDR3aa: CATSVMGSSYNEQYF
d_gene: TRBD2; v_gene: TRBV29-1; j_gene: TRBJ2-7; CDR3aa: CSVVGRGVHEQYF
d_gene: -; v_gene: TRBV20-1; j_gene: TRBJ1-5; CDR3aa: CSARDGEGRQPQHF
d_gene: -; v_gene: TRBV20-1; j_gene: TRBJ1-2; CDR3aa: CSAGEGFGYTF
d_gene: -; v_gene: TRBV5-1; j_gene: TRBJ1-4; CDR3aa: CASSLDPFYEKLFF
d_gene: -; v_gene: TRBV18; j_gene: TRBJ1-4; CDR3aa: CASSPEARQGEKLFF
d_gene: TRBD1; v_gene: TRBV4-3; j_gene: TRBJ2-1; CDR3aa: CASSEEGQGVGEQFF